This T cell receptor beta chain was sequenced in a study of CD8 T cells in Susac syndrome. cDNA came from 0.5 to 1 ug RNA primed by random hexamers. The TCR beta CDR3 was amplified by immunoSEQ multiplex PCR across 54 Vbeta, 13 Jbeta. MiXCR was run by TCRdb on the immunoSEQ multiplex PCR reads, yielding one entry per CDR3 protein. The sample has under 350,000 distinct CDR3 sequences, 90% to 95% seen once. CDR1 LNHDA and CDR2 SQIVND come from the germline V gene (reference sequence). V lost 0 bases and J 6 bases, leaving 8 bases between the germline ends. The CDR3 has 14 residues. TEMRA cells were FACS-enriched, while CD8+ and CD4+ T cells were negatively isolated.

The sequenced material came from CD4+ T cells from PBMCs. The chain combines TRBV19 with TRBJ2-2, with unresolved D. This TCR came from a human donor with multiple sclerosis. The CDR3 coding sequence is TGTGCCAGTAGTATAGACCCGGTCTCCGGGGAGCTGTTTTTT. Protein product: CASSIDPVSGELFF. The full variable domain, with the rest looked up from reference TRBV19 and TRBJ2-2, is DGGITQSPKYLFRKEGQNVTLSCEQNLNHDAMYWYRQDPGQGLRLIYYSQIVNDFQKGDIAEGYSVSREKKESFPLTVTSAQKNPTAFYLCASSIDPVSGELFFGEGSRLTVL.